Sequencing of this T cell receptor beta chain was carried out in a study of response to subunit inactivated influenza vaccine. Study observations and caveats: That few new T cells are recruited by each seasonal influenza vaccination was the authors' suggestion.

From germline, CDR1 is SGHRS and CDR2 YFSETQ. The CDR3 loop spans 15 amino acids. Deletions cut 4 bases from V and 4 bases from J, with 14 bases between. The sample holds many counts of this clonotype. Its antigen is not identified. TCRdb passed the RT-PCR reads through MiXCR, listing each CDR3 protein once. This repertoire shows more than 200,000 distinct CDR3 sequences, 9% to 15% found once; its top ten account for less than 8.5%. The TCR sequence derives from a man in his fifties or sixties who received an inactivated influenza vaccine. This chain links TRBV5-1 with TRBJ2-2; tentatively, D is TRBD1 (5 bases). The source material was non-naive T cells sorted from PBMCs, sampled around 15 days before vaccination. In DNA form, the CDR3 reads TGCGCCAGCAGCACCTCAGGGTCCGGCACCGGGGAGCTGTTTTTT. Its translation: CASSTSGSGTGELFF.